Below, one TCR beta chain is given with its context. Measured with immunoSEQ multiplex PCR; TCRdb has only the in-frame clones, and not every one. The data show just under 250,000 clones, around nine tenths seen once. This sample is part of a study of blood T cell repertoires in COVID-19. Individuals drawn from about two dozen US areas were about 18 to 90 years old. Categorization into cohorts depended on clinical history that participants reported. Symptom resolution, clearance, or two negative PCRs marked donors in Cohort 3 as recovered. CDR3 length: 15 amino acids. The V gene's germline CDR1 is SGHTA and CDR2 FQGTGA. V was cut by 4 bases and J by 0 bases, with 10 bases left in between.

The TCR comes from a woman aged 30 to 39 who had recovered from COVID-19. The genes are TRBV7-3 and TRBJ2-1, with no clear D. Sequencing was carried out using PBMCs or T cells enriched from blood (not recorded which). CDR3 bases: TGTGCCAGCAGCTCAACTCAGGTCTCCTACAATGAGCAGTTCTTC. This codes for CASSSTQVSYNEQFF.